Below, 21 T cell receptor beta chains from the same sample are listed, as sequenced in a study of T cell responses to AZD1222 COVID-19 vaccine. Libraries were prepared by immunoSEQ multiplex PCR; TCRdb keeps only in-frame clonotypes and omits some of them. In the table there are roughly 180,000 clones, roughly 91% of which are singletons. The sample consisted of peripheral blood, taken 28 days after the second dose of the MenACWY control vaccine. The receptors stem from an adult who received the MenACWY meningococcal vaccine as a control.

J is TRBJ1-1 and V is TRBV19; D is unclear. This CDR3 has 14 amino acids. Trimming took off 3 bases at V and 3 bases at J, with 11 bases between the two ends. Germline assignment: CDR1 LNHDA and CDR2 SQIVND (reference sequence). In DNA form, the CDR3 reads TGTGCCAGTAGTATCGGACGCGGGTACACTGAAGCTTTCTTT. It translates to CASSIGRGYTEAFF.

The table lists this clone with a few counts. The rearrangement links TRBV4-1 to TRBJ1-5, with TRBD1 as a possible D gene (6 bases). The germline V and J ends were trimmed by 3 bases and 4 bases, with 16 bases remaining between them. This CDR3 region has 16 residues. Germline loops: CDR1 MGHRA, CDR2 YSYEKL. CDR3 protein: CASSHPGGGANQPQHF. The CDR3 DNA reads TGCGCCAGCAGCCACCCTGGAGGGGGTGCGAATCAGCCCCAGCATTTT.

The V gene is TRBV19, the J gene TRBJ1-5, with TRBD1 as a possible D gene (6 bases). The ends were cut back, 7 bases at V and 6 bases at J, with 25 bases in the middle. The CDR3 is 17 residues long. Germline CDR1 and CDR2: LNHDA and SQIVND (reference sequence). The CDR3 region has the DNA TGTGCCAGTATAGATGGGGGGGCAGGGGACGTCGGTCAGCCCCAGCATTTT. The encoded protein is CASIDGGAGDVGQPQHF.

The chain combines TRBV6-2 or TRBV6-3 with TRBJ2-1; D ambiguous. CDR1 and CDR2 (germline): MNHEY, SVGEGT. The CDR3 loop spans 14 amino acids. V was pared by 2 bases and J by 0 bases, with 5 bases between. Written as DNA, the CDR3 is TGTGCCAGCAGTTACGCCGGCTCCTACAATGAGCAGTTCTTC. Protein sequence: CASSYAGSYNEQFF.

This chain connects TRBV5-1 to TRBJ1-2, with D possibly matching TRBD1 (5 bases). Germline V gene data show CDR1 as SGHRS and CDR2 as YFSETQ. The germline V and J ends were trimmed by 0 bases and 4 bases, with 10 bases remaining between them. CDR3 length: 14 amino acids. DNA of the CDR3: TGCGCCAGCAGCTTGGTGGCAGGGACCTATGGCTACACCTTC. This encodes CASSLVAGTYGYTF. Variable domain in full (rest from reference TRBV5-1 and TRBJ1-2): KAGVTQTPRYLIKTRGQQVTLSCSPISGHRSVSWYQQTPGQGLQFLFEYFSETQRNKGNFPGRFSGRQFSNSRSEMNVSTLELGDSALYLCASSLVAGTYGYTFGSGTRLTVV.

V and J are TRBV7-2 and TRBJ2-7, with 8 bases lining up with TRBD1. The CDR3 is 15 amino acids. The J segment lost 4 bases and the V segment lost 0 bases, leaving 5 bases of the junction unmatched. CDR1 is SGHTA, CDR2 FQGNSA, per germline. This CDR3 reads CASSLAAGTGYEQYF. CDR3 nucleotides: TGTGCCAGCAGCTTAGCCGCCGGGACAGGATACGAGCAGTACTTC. The full variable domain, rest sourced from reference TRBV7-2 and TRBJ2-7, is GAGVSQSPSNKVTEKGKDVELRCDPISGHTALYWYRQSLGQGLEFLIYFQGNSAPDKSGLPSDRFSAERTGGSVSTLTIQRTQQEDSAVYLCASSLAAGTGYEQYFGPGTRLTVT.

This rearrangement joins TRBV27 to TRBJ1-5; possibly TRBD1 for D (6 bases). This CDR3 contains 15 residues. Germline loops: CDR1 MNHEY, CDR2 SMNVEV (reference sequence). V lost 6 bases and J 6 bases, leaving 18 bases between the germline ends. The DNA for the CDR3 is TGTGCCAGCAGCCGATTCTACAGGGAAGGTCAGCCCCAGCATTTT. Encoded protein: CASSRFYREGQPQHF.

The CDR3 protein is CASSQGVGASYNSPLHF. CDR3 DNA sequence: TGCGCCAGCAGCCAAGGGGTGGGGGCCTCCTATAATTCACCCCTCCACTTT. J is TRBJ1-6 and V is TRBV4-1, with D tentatively TRBD1 (6 bases). This CDR3 comprises 17 residues. V was shortened by 1 base and J by 0 bases, with 10 bases between the two germline ends. Germline CDR1 and CDR2: MGHRA and YSYEKL.

The V and J genes are TRBV29-1 and TRBJ2-1, with a possible D match to TRBD2 (5 bases). There are 12 residues in the CDR3. Germline V lookup: CDR1 SQVTM, CDR2 ANQGSEA. The V end lost 4 bases, the J end lost 6 bases, and 10 bases lay between the germline ends. Here the CDR3 reads CSVGPGGNEQFF. The CDR3 DNA follows: TGCAGCGTTGGCCCCGGAGGCAATGAGCAGTTCTTC.

In DNA, the CDR3 is TGTGCCAGCAGCCACTTCGACAATCAGCCCCAGCATTTT. Translating gives CASSHFDNQPQHF. V usage is TRBV3-1 (or the pseudogene TRBV3-2) and J usage is TRBJ1-5; no reliable D call. The CDR3 runs 13 residues. V was cut by 3 bases and J by 3 bases, with 6 bases left in between. The V gene's germline CDR1 is LGHDT and CDR2 YNNKEL (reference sequence).

The rearrangement uses TRBV7-9 and TRBJ1-5; D perhaps matches TRBD1 (6 bases). Germline V gene lookup returns CDR1 SEHNR and CDR2 FQNEAQ (reference sequence). This CDR3 comprises 15 residues. The V gene lost 4 bases and the J gene lost 0 bases, with 10 bases spanning the gap. CDR3 in amino acids: CASSSTGHSNQPQHF. The CDR3 DNA reads TGTGCCAGCAGCTCAACGGGACATAGCAATCAGCCCCAGCATTTT.

The chain is built from TRBV9 and TRBJ2-1, with TRBD2 matching over 7 bases. CDR3 size: 15 residues. V shed 5 bases and J 0 bases; nucleotides not matched to a gene: 5. Germline CDR1 reads SGDLS; CDR2 reads YYNGEE. The CDR3 here is CASSVGGGSYNEQFF. In nucleotides, the CDR3 is TGTGCCAGCAGTGTGGGCGGGGGCTCCTACAATGAGCAGTTCTTC.

The V gene is TRBV6-5, the J gene TRBJ1-2; the D is unclear. Germline V gene lookup returns CDR1 MNHEY and CDR2 SVGAGI. Trimming removed 6 bases from V and 2 bases from J, with 10 bases in between. This CDR3 has 13 amino acids. CDR3 sequence reads: CASRQGINYGYTF. As DNA, the CDR3 is TGTGCCAGCAGACAAGGGATCAACTATGGCTACACCTTC.

In its sample, this clone was seen once. The DNA of the CDR3 is TGTGCCAGTAGTATAGGAGGCAGGCTCCTCTATAATTCACCCCTCCACTTT. It translates to CASSIGGRLLYNSPLHF. The chain employs TRBV19 and TRBJ1-6; D is unclear. Germline lookup yields CDR1 LNHDA and CDR2 SQIVND (reference sequence). The CDR3 length is 17 residues. V shed 1 base and J shed 3 bases, with 13 bases lying between them.

This rearrangement joins TRBV19 to TRBJ1-1; TRBD1 aligns across 7 bases. The CDR3 is made up of 13 amino acids. CDR1 and CDR2 (germline): LNHDA, SQIVND (reference sequence). V trimming: 5 bases; J trimming: 3 bases; junction bases outside the gene matches: 3. The CDR3 here is CASSLDRDTEAFF. CDR3 DNA: TGTGCCAGTAGTCTCGACAGGGACACTGAAGCTTTCTTT.

This sequence joins TRBV4-3 and TRBJ2-5; 7 nucleotides agree with TRBD1. Germline V gene data show CDR1 as LGHNA and CDR2 as YSLEER. The CDR3 runs 15 residues. V trimming: 5 bases; J trimming: 1 base; junction bases outside the gene matches: 7. As DNA, the CDR3 is TGCGCCAGCAGCGCTGGGACAGAAAGCCAAGAGACCCAGTACTTC. Its protein is CASSAGTESQETQYF.

The chain couples TRBV7-2 to TRBJ2-4; D remains unclear. The V gene lost 5 bases and the J gene lost 0 bases, with 11 bases spanning the gap. CDR3 size: 15 residues. CDR1 and CDR2 (germline): SGHTA, FQGNSA. The CDR3 nucleotides are TGTGCCAGCAGCCATGGGCAGCTAGCCAAAAACATTCAGTACTTC. Translation gives CASSHGQLAKNIQYF.

This chain uses TRBV6-1 with TRBJ2-2; no reliable D call. Germline CDR1 and CDR2: MNHNS and SASEGT. The CDR3 extends over 14 amino acids. V was clipped by 5 bases and J by 6 bases, with 13 bases between them. CDR3 coding DNA: TGTGCCAGCAGTTTCACCCTATCGGCCGGGGAGCTGTTTTTT. It translates to CASSFTLSAGELFF.

V gene TRBV7-2 combines with J gene TRBJ1-5; tentative D call: TRBD1 (5 bases). The CDR3 extends over 15 amino acids. The V gene's germline CDR1 is SGHTA and CDR2 FQGNSA. V lost 1 base, J lost 7 bases, and 14 bases lay in between. The CDR3: CASSLGGSGGQPQHF. The CDR3 nucleotides are TGTGCCAGCAGCTTAGGGGGGTCCGGGGGGCAGCCCCAGCATTTT.

The count of this clone is one. The chain carries TRBV3-1 (or the pseudogene TRBV3-2) and TRBJ1-5, with TRBD1 matching over 9 bases. With V trimmed by 3 bases and J by 7 bases, 7 bases remained unmatched. Germline V gene sequence: CDR1 LGHDT, CDR2 YNNKEL (reference sequence). CDR3 length equals 15 residues. For the CDR3, the DNA is TGTGCCAGCAGCCACGGACAGGGGTCGGGACAGCCCCAGCATTTT. Protein: CASSHGQGSGQPQHF.

This chain links TRBV3-1 (or the pseudogene TRBV3-2) with TRBJ2-5, with 11 bases lining up with TRBD2. V was clipped by 1 base and J by 8 bases; unmatched bases: 3. Per the germline V gene, CDR1 is LGHDT and CDR2 is YNNKEL (reference sequence). The CDR3 has 14 residues. The CDR3 DNA reads TGTGCCAGCAGCCAAGGTAGCGGGGGGGTAACCCAGTACTTC. It yields the protein CASSQGSGGVTQYF.